These T cell receptor beta chains were read from a single sample in a study of T cell repertoires in cytomegalovirus infection. MiXCR, applied by TCRdb to the reads, yields one record per CDR3 protein. The sample has more than 650,000 distinct CDR3 sequences, 35% to 45% seen once. The material sequenced was PBMCs. These receptors came from a human donor in good health (CMV status not recorded). Some clones in this sample may be carry-over from other donors' samples. Both conserved end residues are part of each CDR3. A D gene is named only where the DNA matches it firmly. The size of a clone is reported for some rows only, either as once, few or many, or as a class for expanded clones.

clone_size,j_call,v_call,d_call,cdr3_nt,cdr3_aa
.,TRBJ1-2,TRBV7-9,.,TGTGCCAGCAGCCCCTCTGGGGGAGGGGCTTCCTATGGCTACACCTTC,CASSPSGGGASYGYTF
.,TRBJ2-5,TRBV6-2/TRBV6-3,.,TGTGCCAGCTTAGAGTTAGAGACCCAGTACTTC,CASLELETQYF
.,TRBJ2-6,TRBV18,.,TGTGCCAGCTCACCACCGTGGGGGATGAAAAGCTCTGGGGCCAACGTCCTGACTTTC,CASSPPWGMKSSGANVLTF
.,TRBJ2-3,TRBV12-3/TRBV12-4,TRBD2,TGTGCCAGCAGTTTTACAGCGGGGCCGGGGGATACGCAGTATTTT,CASSFTAGPGDTQYF
.,TRBJ1-2,TRBV27,TRBD1,TGTGCCAGCAGAAGATCGACAGGGGGCATAATTGGCTACACCTTC,CASRRSTGGIIGYTF
.,TRBJ2-2,TRBV29-1,TRBD2,TGCAGCGTTGAAGGACTAGCGGGGGGACTGAACACCGGGGAGCTGTTTTTT,CSVEGLAGGLNTGELFF
few,TRBJ2-5,TRBV3-1,.,TGTGCCAGCAGCCAAGATAGGGGCTTTCGTTTGGAGACCCAGTACTTC,CASSQDRGFRLETQYF
.,TRBJ2-7,TRBV10-3,.,TGTGCCATCAGTGTGGGCAGGGAGAACTACGAGCAGTACTTC,CAISVGRENYEQYF
.,TRBJ1-5,TRBV28,TRBD1,TGTGCCAGCACCCAGGGGGTTTATAGCAATCAGCCCCAGCATTTT,CASTQGVYSNQPQHF
.,TRBJ2-5,TRBV7-2,TRBD2,TGTGCCAGCCAACCCTACCCGGTCAAGGCGGCGGGGGGGCCAAAATCGTTC,CASQPYPVKAAGGPKSF
few,TRBJ2-3,TRBV29-1,.,TGCAGCGGCTGGGGGGACAGATTCACAGATACGCAGTATTTT,CSGWGDRFTDTQYF
few,TRBJ2-1,TRBV7-3,TRBD1,TGTGCCAGCAGCGGAACACAGGGGGTTACCTACAATGAGCAGTTCTTC,CASSGTQGVTYNEQFF
.,TRBJ2-7,TRBV20-1,TRBD2,TGCAGTGCTAGGCGAGGGGGACTAGCGGGTCGGGAGCAGTACTTC,CSARRGGLAGREQYF
.,TRBJ1-2,TRBV7-9,TRBD1,TGTGCCAGCACTATTAGACAGGGGGATGGCTACACCTTC,CASTIRQGDGYTF
.,TRBJ1-5,TRBV12-3/TRBV12-4,.,TGTGCCAGCAGTAAGTGGGGTCAGCCCCAGCATTTT,CASSKWGQPQHF
many,TRBJ2-5,TRBV19,TRBD1,TGTGCCAGTAGCCCTGGAACAGGGGGCTGGGAGACCCAGTACTTC,CASSPGTGGWETQYF
many,TRBJ1-1,TRBV7-2,TRBD1,TGTGCCAGCAGCCAGAGGACAGGGACCACTGAAGCTTTCTTT,CASSQRTGTTEAFF
few,TRBJ1-5,TRBV7-8,TRBD1,TGTGCCAGCAGCCTAGACAGGGGCATGAGCAATCAGCCCCAGCATTTT,CASSLDRGMSNQPQHF
.,TRBJ2-3,TRBV30,.,TGTGCGTTCTTTAGGGGTACGCAGTATTTT,CAFFRGTQYF
.,TRBJ2-7,TRBV6-5,.,TGTGCCAGCACCGGAGCAGGGACCTACGAGCAGTACTTC,CASTGAGTYEQYF
many,TRBJ1-6,TRBV7-2,.,TGTGCCAGCAGCTCCAATACTCATTCACCCCTCCACTTT,CASSSNTHSPLHF
.,TRBJ1-2,TRBV9,.,TGTGCCAGCAGCCCCTCAGCGGCGGGTACTAACTATGGCTACACCTTC,CASSPSAAGTNYGYTF
.,TRBJ2-4,TRBV5-5,.,TGTGCCAGCAGCTCCGTGGGGACCGCCGTGGAGGGCATTCAGTACTTC,CASSSVGTAVEGIQYF
.,TRBJ1-1,TRBV5-1,.,TGCGCCAGCAGCTTGGGCGACAGAACTATAATGAACACTGAAGCTTTCTTT,CASSLGDRTIMNTEAFF
.,TRBJ2-6,TRBV7-8,TRBD1,TGTGCCAGCAGCTATCTGGGTTCGGACAGGGGGGCCAACGTCCTGACTTTC,CASSYLGSDRGANVLTF
.,TRBJ2-1,TRBV11-2,TRBD2,TGTGCCAGCAGCCCGAACCCTAGCGGGAGGCCCGGTGAGCAGTTCTTC,CASSPNPSGRPGEQFF
few,TRBJ2-1,TRBV7-6,TRBD2,TGTGCCAGCAGCTTTCTCGCTAGCGGGATCGTACACCTCAATGAGCAGTTCTTC,CASSFLASGIVHLNEQFF
few,TRBJ1-6,TRBV9,TRBD1,TGTGCCAGCAGCTCCGGACAGGACCATCCATCACCCCTCCACTTT,CASSSGQDHPSPLHF
.,TRBJ2-1,TRBV7-3,TRBD2,TGTGCCAGCACCCGGGGGGGCGGGGGGAGTGGTGGCAATGAGCAGTTCTTC,CASTRGGGGSGGNEQFF
few,TRBJ1-4,TRBV30,.,TGTGCCTGGAGTGGCAGGAATGAAAAACTGTTTTTT,CAWSGRNEKLFF